The 10 T cell receptor beta chains below all came from one sample that was sequenced in a study of T cell responses to AZD1222 COVID-19 vaccine (dated by TCRdb to the early 2020s). Library prep was done by the immunoSEQ multiplex PCR assay. What TCRdb holds here is the immuneACCESS table cut down to in-frame rearrangements. Part of the clones is not present; checked against another copy, under half of the missing clones reflect an unresolved V gene, and the others are unexplained. This sample has about 210,000 clones in its table, and 80% to 95% of those were observed once. The leading ten clones occupy 1% to 1.5% of the sample. The time point label for this specimen denotes: baseline before first vaccination. The sample was peripheral blood, taken on day 0 of AZD1222 vaccination. Receptors were obtained from an adult in good health.

V and J are TRBV5-1 and TRBJ1-1; D remains unclear. The germline V gene has CDR1 SGHRS and CDR2 YFSETQ. The V and J ends lost 4 bases and 0 bases respectively, with 13 bases between them. The CDR3 has 15 amino acids. In nucleotides, the CDR3 is TGCGCCAGCAGCCCACCCACGGGCATGAACACTGAAGCTTTCTTT. Translation: CASSPPTGMNTEAFF.

V gene TRBV6-2 or TRBV6-3 combines with J gene TRBJ2-5; weak D call: TRBD2 (7 bases). V was pared by 4 bases and J by 4 bases, with 16 bases between. Germline assignment: CDR1 MNHEY and CDR2 SVGEGT. CDR3 length equals 15 residues. The DNA for the CDR3 is TGTGCCAGCAGTTGGGGGGGGGCTGGGTCAGAGACCCAGTACTTC. It specifies CASSWGGAGSETQYF.

CDR3 nucleotide sequence: TGCAGCGTTGATCTGGTCAGGGCGGACTATGGCTACACCTTC. Encoded protein: CSVDLVRADYGYTF. The J gene is TRBJ1-2, the V gene TRBV29-1, with D perhaps TRBD1 (5 bases). Trimming left V 3 bases short and J 3 bases short, with 14 bases between. Germline V gene lookup returns CDR1 SQVTM and CDR2 ANQGSEA. CDR3 size: 14 residues.

The genes are TRBV7-9 and TRBJ2-1; TRBD1 matches 10 bases. Germline-derived CDR1 and CDR2 are SEHNR and FQNEAQ (reference sequence). CDR3 size: 18 residues. V was clipped by 0 bases and J by 9 bases; unmatched bases: 14. The CDR3 reads CASSLARGVRQGAGEQFF. Here the CDR3 DNA reads TGTGCCAGCAGCTTAGCAAGGGGAGTAAGACAGGGGGCCGGTGAGCAGTTCTTC.

The rearrangement uses TRBV6-1 and TRBJ1-5, with 9 bases fitting TRBD1. The CDR3 extends over 16 amino acids. V dropped 4 bases and J dropped 4; count of bases not matched to a gene: 8. Germline V gene data show CDR1 as MNHNS and CDR2 as SASEGT. In DNA form, the CDR3 reads TGTGCCAGCAGTGTAGAGGGGGGGACAGGGAATCAGCCCCAGCATTTT. Translation gives CASSVEGGTGNQPQHF.

This clone was found once. The rearrangement joins TRBV29-1 to TRBJ1-4; 8 bases are a match to TRBD1. The V gene's germline CDR1 is SQVTM and CDR2 ANQGSEA. Germline trimming cut 4 bases from V and 3 bases from J; bases unmatched to any gene: 7. This CDR3 is 15 amino acids long. CDR3 in amino acids: CSVVLRGLPNEKLFF. The CDR3 region has the DNA TGCAGCGTTGTCCTCAGGGGGCTACCTAATGAAAAACTGTTTTTT. The entire variable domain, with the rest obtained from reference TRBV29-1 and TRBJ1-4, is as follows: SAVISQKPSRDICQRGTSLTIQCQVDSQVTMMFWYRQQPGQSLTLIATANQGSEATYESGFVIDKFPISRPNLTFSTLTVSNMSPEDSSIYLCSVVLRGLPNEKLFFGSGTQLSVL.

The V call is TRBV7-9, the J call TRBJ2-1, with D possibly being TRBD2 (6 bases). V lost 3 bases, J lost 0 bases, and 6 bases lay in between. CDR3 length: 14 amino acids. Germline V gives CDR1 SEHNR, CDR2 FQNEAQ (reference sequence). CDR3 DNA: TGTGCCAGCAGCTTGACTAGCTCCTACAATGAGCAGTTCTTC. The encoded protein is CASSLTSSYNEQFF.

The chain recombines TRBV5-8 with TRBJ1-1; D is unresolved. The CDR3 is made up of 13 amino acids. Looked up from germline, CDR1 is SGHTS and CDR2 is YDEGEE. Trimming shortened V by 1 base and J by 4 bases, and 8 bases separated the two germline ends. The DNA of the CDR3 is TGTGCCAGCAGCTTGATCGCGGGCACTGAAGCTTTCTTT. The encoded protein is CASSLIAGTEAFF. Full variable domain (rest looked up from reference TRBV5-8 and TRBJ1-1): EAGVTQSPTHLIKTRGQQATLRCSPISGHTSVYWYQQALGLGLQFLLWYDEGEERNRGNFPPRFSGRQFPNYSSELNVNALELEDSALYLCASSLIAGTEAFFGQGTRLTVV.

This clone is a singleton in its sample. This sequence joins TRBV29-1 and TRBJ1-3; a weak D match, TRBD1 (6 bases). V dropped 0 bases and J dropped 0 bases, with 9 bases sitting between them. CDR3 length: 15 residues. Germline V gene data show CDR1 as SQVTM and CDR2 as ANQGSEA. CDR3: CSVEDLTGSGNTIYF. CDR3 sequence (DNA): TGCAGCGTTGAAGATTTGACAGGCTCTGGAAACACCATATATTTT.

This sequence joins TRBV7-2 and TRBJ1-2; D uncertain. V was trimmed by 0 bases and J by 4 bases, leaving 24 bases between them. CDR1 SGHTA and CDR2 FQGNSA come from the germline V gene. The CDR3 has 19 residues. CDR3 region: CASSLAFGDTDRPTYGYTF. CDR3 sequence (DNA): TGTGCCAGCAGCTTAGCGTTCGGTGACACCGACCGTCCTACCTATGGCTACACCTTC.